A selection of T cell receptor beta chains follows, all from one sample in a study of spatial heterogeneity in lung cancer. TCRdb processed the 5' RACE reads anew with MiXCR; each CDR3 protein has one entry. In the table there are about 3,500 distinct CDR3 sequences, about 6% of which are singletons. Sequencing used lung tumor tissue, obtained at surgery. These receptors were collected from a female donor with early-stage non-small cell lung cancer. Both conserved end residues are part of each CDR3. A D gene is named only where the DNA matches it firmly. Clone size is given as how often the clone was seen (once, few, many) or a class if it is expanded.

size: few; V: TRBV12-3/TRBV12-4; D: TRBD1; J: TRBJ1-1; DNA: TGTGCCAGCAGTCCGCTTATGGGGACAGGGGGCACTGAAGCTTTCTTT; CDR3: CASSPLMGTGGTEAFF
size: medium-sized; V: TRBV7-2; D: NA; J: TRBJ1-5; DNA: TGTGCCAGCAGCTTAAATAAGGCTAGTCCCCAGCATTTT; CDR3: CASSLNKASPQHF
size: medium-sized; V: TRBV7-3; D: NA; J: TRBJ1-1; DNA: TGTGCCAGCAGCTTACAACCAGCAAAGAACACTGAAGCTTTCTTT; CDR3: CASSLQPAKNTEAFF
size: large; V: TRBV6-2/TRBV6-3; D: NA; J: TRBJ2-1; DNA: TGTGCCACCTTAGGACTGGGGGGCTACAATGAGCAGTTCTTC; CDR3: CATLGLGGYNEQFF
size: medium-sized; V: TRBV7-8; D: NA; J: TRBJ2-1; DNA: TGTGCCAGCAGCTTAGAGTGGACCAATTACAATGAGCAGTTCTTC; CDR3: CASSLEWTNYNEQFF
size: medium-sized; V: TRBV6-6; D: NA; J: TRBJ1-2; DNA: TGTGCCAGCAGAATTCACAGGGCTGGCTACACCTTC; CDR3: CASRIHRAGYTF
size: many; V: TRBV6-6; D: TRBD2; J: TRBJ2-2; DNA: TGTGTTTGTCTAGCGGCCACCGGGGAGCTGTTTTTT; CDR3: CVCLAATGELFF
size: medium-sized; V: TRBV27; D: NA; J: TRBJ1-1; DNA: TGTGCCAGCAGTCCCCACGGAGGGAACACTGAAGCTTTCTTT; CDR3: CASSPHGGNTEAFF
size: medium-sized; V: TRBV5-1; D: TRBD1; J: TRBJ2-5; DNA: TGCGCCAGCAGCTTGGCAGGGGACAGGGGACAGACCCAGTACTTC; CDR3: CASSLAGDRGQTQYF
size: medium-sized; V: TRBV11-3; D: NA; J: TRBJ2-1; DNA: TGTGCCAGCAGCTCCACCGGGGGTTTGAATGAGCAGTTCTTC; CDR3: CASSSTGGLNEQFF
size: medium-sized; V: TRBV5-5; D: NA; J: TRBJ2-5; DNA: TGTGCCAGCAGCTCGAGGGACACTTCTCGACAAGAGACCCAGTACTTC; CDR3: CASSSRDTSRQETQYF
size: many; V: TRBV20-1; D: NA; J: TRBJ2-5; DNA: TGCAGTGCTAGTGACGGGATCGGGCAAGAGACCCAGTACTTC; CDR3: CSASDGIGQETQYF
size: medium-sized; V: TRBV3-1; D: NA; J: TRBJ2-3; DNA: TGTGCCAGCAGCCATGGGCGGAGCACAGATACGCAGTATTTT; CDR3: CASSHGRSTDTQYF
size: medium-sized; V: TRBV20-1; D: NA; J: TRBJ1-5; DNA: TGCAGTGCTAGCAATAACAGGGTATGGAGCAATCAGCCCCAGCATTTT; CDR3: CSASNNRVWSNQPQHF